What follows are 12 T cell receptor beta chains derived from one specimen sequenced in a study of blood T cell repertoires in COVID-19 (dated by TCRdb to 2020 to 2022). Receptor libraries were prepared by the immunoSEQ multiplex PCR assay. TCRdb provides this immuneACCESS table in a form limited to in-frame rearrangements. Some clones are lacking; in checked studies, under half of them reflect an unresolved V gene, and why the rest are absent is not known. The sample has about 200,000 clones on record, approximately 81% of them singletons. The top ten constitute 15% to 20% of the sample. Sequencing used peripheral blood. These receptor sequences come from a person aged 70 to 80 with COVID-19, enrolled during active disease.

The chain combines TRBV2 with TRBJ1-5; no clear D. The V end was cut by 4 bases, the J end by 5 bases, with 6 bases between. From germline, CDR1 is SNHLY and CDR2 FYNNEI. This CDR3 region has 12 residues. CDR3 in DNA: TGTGCCAGCAGTGTGTCGGATCAGCCCCAGCATTTT. Translating it yields CASSVSDQPQHF.

This clone was found a few times. This chain uses TRBV10-3 with TRBJ2-7; 10 bases align to TRBD1. Germline V gene data show CDR1 as ENHRY and CDR2 as SYGVKD. There are 16 residues in the CDR3. Unmatched junction bases numbered 6, after V lost 2 bases and J lost 2 bases. In nucleotides, the CDR3 is TGTGCCATCAGTGAGGGACGGGACAGGGGAACCTACGAGCAGTACTTC. Translation gives CAISEGRDRGTYEQYF.

The gene calls are TRBV27 and TRBJ1-2; TRBD1 is a possible D gene (6 bases). V was trimmed by 5 bases and J by 7 bases, leaving 20 bases between them. The V gene's germline CDR1 is MNHEY and CDR2 SMNVEV (reference sequence). This CDR3 is built from 15 residues. This CDR3 reads CASSIDRTPTGGYTF. CDR3 DNA: TGTGCCAGCAGTATAGACAGGACTCCGACTGGTGGCTACACCTTC.

This rearrangement joins TRBV4-3 to TRBJ2-1; 10 nucleotides align to TRBD1. Trimming removed 4 bases from V and 5 bases from J; junction bases left unmatched: 5. This CDR3 has 15 amino acids. Germline V gene data show CDR1 as LGHNA and CDR2 as YSLEER. CDR3 sequence (DNA): TGCGCCAGCAGCCTGGGACAGGGGAGGGACAATGAGCAGTTCTTC. This codes for CASSLGQGRDNEQFF.

The V gene is TRBV12-3 or TRBV12-4, the J gene TRBJ1-1; no firm D call. Trimming removed 1 base from V and 4 bases from J, with 7 bases in between. This CDR3 is built from 13 residues. The CDR3 loop is CASSLVSRTEAFF. The CDR3, as DNA: TGTGCCAGCAGTTTAGTATCCCGCACTGAAGCTTTCTTT.

The chain recombines TRBV7-9 with TRBJ1-6, with TRBD1 identical over 7 bases. Germline-derived CDR1 and CDR2 are SEHNR and FQNEAQ (reference sequence). This CDR3 comprises 15 residues. With V trimmed by 2 bases and J by 10 bases, 8 bases remained unmatched. This chain's CDR3 is CASSLLQGFPSPLHF. The CDR3 DNA is TGTGCCAGCAGCTTACTACAGGGGTTCCCCTCACCCCTCCACTTT.

The chain employs TRBV6-1 and TRBJ1-5; no clear D. The germline V gene has CDR1 MNHNS and CDR2 SASEGT. Trimming shortened V by 2 bases and J by 0 bases, and 14 bases separated the two germline ends. The CDR3 runs to 17 residues. CDR3 residues: CASSEYSTDYSNQPQHF. The DNA for the CDR3 is TGTGCCAGCAGTGAATATTCTACAGATTATAGCAATCAGCCCCAGCATTTT.

The CDR3 sequence: CASSYLGTAKGGRLFF. DNA for the CDR3: TGTGCCAGCAGTTACTTAGGGACAGCCAAAGGGGGGAGGCTGTTTTTT. The chain combines TRBV6-5 with TRBJ1-4; TRBD1 matches 7 bases. CDR1 and CDR2 (germline): MNHEY, SVGAGI. The CDR3 runs 16 residues. Losses at the gene ends were 1 base for V and 14 bases for J; bases not matched to a gene: 16.

The chain links TRBV9 to TRBJ2-1; 7 nucleotides match TRBD2. This CDR3 has 15 amino acids. With 4 bases clipped from V and 8 bases from J, the junction kept 12 bases outside the gene matches. CDR1 is SGDLS and CDR2 is YYNGEE in the germline V gene. The CDR3 DNA sequence: TGTGCCAGCAGCCAAACAGGTGTCCTAGCGGATGAGCAGTTCTTC. Translating gives CASSQTGVLADEQFF. Drawing the rest from reference TRBV9 and TRBJ2-1, the complete variable domain is DSGVTQTPKHLITATGQRVTLRCSPRSGDLSVYWYQQSLDQGLQFLIQYYNGEERAKGNILERFSAQQFPDLHSELNLSSLELGDSALYFCASSQTGVLADEQFFGPGTRLTVL.

The chain joins TRBV6-2 or TRBV6-3 to TRBJ2-5, with D maybe TRBD1 (7 bases). This CDR3 has 13 residues. The germline gives CDR1 MNHEY, CDR2 SVGEGT. V was shortened by 4 bases and J by 13 bases, with 19 bases between the two germline ends. CDR3 bases: TGTGCCAGCAGTTGGGAGGCACAGGGGAGCTTGTACTTC. This translates into CASSWEAQGSLYF.

The chain links TRBV11-2 to TRBJ2-5; 8 bases agree with TRBD2. J gave up 5 bases and V 4 bases, and 9 bases lay outside the gene matches. Germline V gene sequence: CDR1 SGHAT, CDR2 FQNNGV. The CDR3 is 15 residues long. The CDR3 coding sequence is TGTGCCAGCAGCTCCACGACAGGCGGGGGGGAGACCCAGTACTTC. This gives the protein CASSSTTGGGETQYF.

V usage is TRBV2 and J usage is TRBJ2-3; D is ambiguous. V was pared by 6 bases and J by 1 base, with 11 bases between. Germline values: CDR1 SNHLY, CDR2 FYNNEI. This CDR3 has 14 residues. In DNA, the CDR3 is TGTGCCAGCAGGAGTCTATTGGGCACAGATACGCAGTATTTT. The encoded protein is CASRSLLGTDTQYF.